These 19 T cell receptor beta chains were sequenced from one sample in a study of cytomegalovirus exposure and HLA in healthy donors. The PCR used 60 Vbeta and 13 Jbeta primers. TCRdb's table, derived via immunoSEQ multiplex PCR, lists solely in-frame clones and lacks some. Among around 300,000 clones, more than 55% were seen once, and the ten largest hold under 3%. The specimen was PBMCs. These receptors came from a female donor in good health and CMV-seronegative.

The chain combines TRBV10-3 with TRBJ2-5; 10 bases are a match to TRBD1. The J call may not be correct, given that the DNA end is closer to TRBJ2-7. Germline assignment: CDR1 ENHRY and CDR2 SYGVKD. This CDR3 contains 15 residues. CDR3 amino acids: CAIRGQGSRSYEQYF. As DNA, the CDR3 is TGTGCCATCAGGGGACAGGGGTCCCGGTCCTACGAGCAGTACTTC.

The chain recombines TRBV5-5 with TRBJ1-1, with 7 nucleotides matching TRBD1. Germline CDR1 reads SGHKS; CDR2 reads YYEKEE (reference sequence). The CDR3 covers 15 residues. J was trimmed by 3 bases and V by 0 bases; bases with no gene match: 5. CDR3 DNA sequence: TGTGCCAGCAGCTTGGGACCAGGGGGATACACTGAAGCTTTCTTT. This sequence encodes CASSLGPGGYTEAFF.

This clone came up a few times. V and J are TRBV7-2 and TRBJ2-3, with D possibly being TRBD2 (6 bases). CDR1 and CDR2 (germline): SGHTA, FQGNSA. This CDR3 contains 13 residues. Trimming removed 7 bases from V and 6 bases from J, with 14 bases in between. CDR3 DNA sequence: TGTGCCAGCATTAAAAACGGAGGGGATACGCAGTATTTT. This codes for CASIKNGGDTQYF.

The genes are TRBV7-6 and TRBJ2-5, with 9 bases fitting TRBD1. Unmatched junction bases numbered 5, after V lost 3 bases and J lost 0 bases. This CDR3 comprises 16 residues. CDR1 is SGHVS and CDR2 is FNYEAQ in the germline V gene. The CDR3 region has the DNA TGTGCCAGCAGCTTCCACAGGGGGCCAAACCAAGAGACCCAGTACTTC. Residues: CASSFHRGPNQETQYF.

Only a few counts were recorded for this clone. The chain links TRBV10-3 to TRBJ1-1; unclear D gene. V was cut by 8 bases and J by 5 bases, with 15 bases left in between. This CDR3 region has 13 residues. From germline, CDR1 is ENHRY and CDR2 SYGVKD. CDR3 nucleotides: TGTGCCATCGCGGACGCCTCGGGGACTGAAGCTTTCTTT. Translated, it gives CAIADASGTEAFF.

CDR3 sequence: CASSPRGRTGNTIYF. Written as DNA, the CDR3 is TGTGCCAGCAGTCCCAGGGGTCGTACTGGAAACACCATATATTTT. The chain carries TRBV27 and TRBJ1-3, with D possibly matching TRBD1 (6 bases). The germline V gene encodes CDR1 MNHEY and CDR2 SMNVEV (reference sequence). The CDR3 is 15 residues long. Trimming left V 5 bases short and J 2 bases short, with 13 bases between.

This chain uses TRBV7-8 with TRBJ2-5; weak D call: TRBD1 (5 bases). The CDR3 contains 14 residues. V was cut by 1 base and J by 7 bases, with 13 bases left in between. The germline V gene has CDR1 SGHVS and CDR2 FQNEAQ. CDR3 loop: CASSLDSRARTQYF. For the CDR3, the DNA is TGTGCCAGCAGCTTAGACTCCAGGGCGAGGACCCAGTACTTC. The variable domain in full, completed from reference TRBV7-8 and TRBJ2-5, reads GAGVSQSPRYKVAKRGQDVALRCDPISGHVSLFWYQQALGQGPEFLTYFQNEAQLDKSGLPSDRFFAERPEGSVSTLKIQRTQQEDSAVYLCASSLDSRARTQYFGPGTRLLVL.

The CDR3 region is CASKEGTGVAKNIQYF. Here the CDR3 DNA reads TGTGCCAGCAAGGAGGGGACAGGGGTAGCCAAAAACATTCAGTACTTC. The chain carries TRBV2 and TRBJ2-4, with 10 bases matching TRBD1. CDR3 size: 16 residues. V was clipped by 7 bases and J by 0 bases; unmatched bases: 6. Germline lookup yields CDR1 SNHLY and CDR2 FYNNEI.

The gene calls are TRBV6-6 and TRBJ2-6; D is uncertain. Per germline, CDR1 MNHNY and CDR2 SVGAGI (reference sequence). CDR3 length: 14 amino acids. V lost 4 bases and J 0 bases, leaving 4 bases between the germline ends. The CDR3 spells CASSFSSGANVLTF. CDR3 nucleotides: TGTGCCAGCAGTTTTAGCTCTGGGGCCAACGTCCTGACTTTC.

V is TRBV6-1 and J is TRBJ2-3; 8 nucleotides agree with TRBD2. The CDR3 is made up of 16 amino acids. From germline, CDR1 is MNHNS and CDR2 SASEGT. V trimming: 1 base; J trimming: 11 bases; junction bases outside the gene matches: 14. The CDR3 coding sequence is TGTGCCAGCAGTGAAGAACTAGCGGTGCTCCGGATGATGCAGTATTTT. Protein product: CASSEELAVLRMMQYF.

V is TRBV15 and J is TRBJ1-2; 7 nucleotides agree with TRBD1. Germline CDR1 reads LNHNV; CDR2 reads YYDKDF (reference sequence). The junction had 10 bases not matched to a gene; V was cut back by 6 bases and J by 6 bases. CDR3 length: 14 residues. This CDR3 reads CATSTTGRSNGYTF. The CDR3 DNA reads as TGTGCCACCAGTACGACAGGGAGATCTAATGGCTACACCTTC.

In this sample, this clone turned up once. This chain uses TRBV14 with TRBJ2-7; 7 nucleotides agree with TRBD1. The CDR3 extends over 15 amino acids. Per the germline V gene, CDR1 is SGHDN and CDR2 is FVKESK. The V segment lost 4 bases and the J segment 4 bases; nucleotides outside the gene matches: 10. CDR3 region: CASSPIQGRWYEQYF. The CDR3 region has the DNA TGTGCCAGCAGCCCAATACAGGGGCGGTGGTACGAGCAGTACTTC.

This clone occurred a few times. The chain has TRBV2 and TRBJ2-7; possible D gene TRBD2, 6 bases. There are 14 residues in the CDR3. V gave up 6 bases and J gave up 3 bases, with 15 bases separating them. In germline, CDR1 is SNHLY, CDR2 FYNNEI. The CDR3 loop reads CASRREEGVYEQYF. The DNA for the CDR3 is TGTGCCAGCAGGCGTGAGGAGGGCGTCTACGAGCAGTACTTC.

The rearrangement joins TRBV7-2 to TRBJ2-5; unclear D gene. CDR3 length equals 13 residues. Germline V gene sequence: CDR1 SGHTA, CDR2 FQGNSA. Trimming cost V 5 bases and J 5 bases, with 12 bases left between them. CDR3 amino acids: CASSPRLSETQYF. CDR3 sequence (DNA): TGTGCCAGCAGCCCCCGACTGAGTGAGACCCAGTACTTC.

The chain is built from TRBV11-3 and TRBJ1-5; 7 bases are shared with TRBD1. Trimming took 1 base from V and 2 from J; bases not matched to a gene: 2. Germline-derived CDR1 and CDR2 are SGHNT and YENEEA. This CDR3 comprises 15 residues. DNA for the CDR3: TGTGCCAGCAGCTTAGGTGGGACAGGCAATCAGCCCCAGCATTTT. Its translation is CASSLGGTGNQPQHF.

This clone has only a few counts. The chain is built from TRBV7-9 and TRBJ2-1; D perhaps matches TRBD2 (6 bases). The germline CDR1 and CDR2 sequences are SEHNR and FQNEAQ (reference sequence). This CDR3 is 14 amino acids long. V was pared by 3 bases and J by 4 bases, with 10 bases between. The CDR3 spells CASSLSGEYNEQFF. The CDR3 DNA is TGTGCCAGCAGCTTGTCGGGAGAGTACAATGAGCAGTTCTTC.

This clone has a handful of counts. The chain carries TRBV6-1 and TRBJ2-1, with 9 bases aligning to TRBD2. The CDR3 is 14 residues long. J gave up 3 bases and V 5 bases, and 2 bases lay outside the gene matches. Germline assignment: CDR1 MNHNS and CDR2 SASEGT. CDR3 amino acids: CASSRLADYNEQFF. Written as DNA, the CDR3 is TGTGCCAGCAGTAGACTAGCGGACTACAATGAGCAGTTCTTC.

This sequence joins TRBV7-5 and TRBJ1-2; the table's D call TRBD1 went unverified against the DNA. TRBV7-5 is described as a pseudogene. The CDR3 has 12 residues. The CDR3 sequence: CVRSSPTKGYTF. CDR3 bases: TGTGTCAGAAGCAGCCCGACAAAGGGCTACACCTTC.

The chain joins TRBV7-9 to TRBJ1-4; 7 bases line up with TRBD1. Germline V CDR1 and CDR2: SEHNR, FQNEAQ (reference sequence). The CDR3 contains 15 residues. The V and J ends lost 5 bases and 3 bases, in that order; junction bases with no gene match: 6. CDR3 sequence reads: CASSDGQAPNEKLFF. CDR3 coding DNA: TGTGCCAGCAGCGACGGACAGGCACCTAATGAAAAACTGTTTTTT.